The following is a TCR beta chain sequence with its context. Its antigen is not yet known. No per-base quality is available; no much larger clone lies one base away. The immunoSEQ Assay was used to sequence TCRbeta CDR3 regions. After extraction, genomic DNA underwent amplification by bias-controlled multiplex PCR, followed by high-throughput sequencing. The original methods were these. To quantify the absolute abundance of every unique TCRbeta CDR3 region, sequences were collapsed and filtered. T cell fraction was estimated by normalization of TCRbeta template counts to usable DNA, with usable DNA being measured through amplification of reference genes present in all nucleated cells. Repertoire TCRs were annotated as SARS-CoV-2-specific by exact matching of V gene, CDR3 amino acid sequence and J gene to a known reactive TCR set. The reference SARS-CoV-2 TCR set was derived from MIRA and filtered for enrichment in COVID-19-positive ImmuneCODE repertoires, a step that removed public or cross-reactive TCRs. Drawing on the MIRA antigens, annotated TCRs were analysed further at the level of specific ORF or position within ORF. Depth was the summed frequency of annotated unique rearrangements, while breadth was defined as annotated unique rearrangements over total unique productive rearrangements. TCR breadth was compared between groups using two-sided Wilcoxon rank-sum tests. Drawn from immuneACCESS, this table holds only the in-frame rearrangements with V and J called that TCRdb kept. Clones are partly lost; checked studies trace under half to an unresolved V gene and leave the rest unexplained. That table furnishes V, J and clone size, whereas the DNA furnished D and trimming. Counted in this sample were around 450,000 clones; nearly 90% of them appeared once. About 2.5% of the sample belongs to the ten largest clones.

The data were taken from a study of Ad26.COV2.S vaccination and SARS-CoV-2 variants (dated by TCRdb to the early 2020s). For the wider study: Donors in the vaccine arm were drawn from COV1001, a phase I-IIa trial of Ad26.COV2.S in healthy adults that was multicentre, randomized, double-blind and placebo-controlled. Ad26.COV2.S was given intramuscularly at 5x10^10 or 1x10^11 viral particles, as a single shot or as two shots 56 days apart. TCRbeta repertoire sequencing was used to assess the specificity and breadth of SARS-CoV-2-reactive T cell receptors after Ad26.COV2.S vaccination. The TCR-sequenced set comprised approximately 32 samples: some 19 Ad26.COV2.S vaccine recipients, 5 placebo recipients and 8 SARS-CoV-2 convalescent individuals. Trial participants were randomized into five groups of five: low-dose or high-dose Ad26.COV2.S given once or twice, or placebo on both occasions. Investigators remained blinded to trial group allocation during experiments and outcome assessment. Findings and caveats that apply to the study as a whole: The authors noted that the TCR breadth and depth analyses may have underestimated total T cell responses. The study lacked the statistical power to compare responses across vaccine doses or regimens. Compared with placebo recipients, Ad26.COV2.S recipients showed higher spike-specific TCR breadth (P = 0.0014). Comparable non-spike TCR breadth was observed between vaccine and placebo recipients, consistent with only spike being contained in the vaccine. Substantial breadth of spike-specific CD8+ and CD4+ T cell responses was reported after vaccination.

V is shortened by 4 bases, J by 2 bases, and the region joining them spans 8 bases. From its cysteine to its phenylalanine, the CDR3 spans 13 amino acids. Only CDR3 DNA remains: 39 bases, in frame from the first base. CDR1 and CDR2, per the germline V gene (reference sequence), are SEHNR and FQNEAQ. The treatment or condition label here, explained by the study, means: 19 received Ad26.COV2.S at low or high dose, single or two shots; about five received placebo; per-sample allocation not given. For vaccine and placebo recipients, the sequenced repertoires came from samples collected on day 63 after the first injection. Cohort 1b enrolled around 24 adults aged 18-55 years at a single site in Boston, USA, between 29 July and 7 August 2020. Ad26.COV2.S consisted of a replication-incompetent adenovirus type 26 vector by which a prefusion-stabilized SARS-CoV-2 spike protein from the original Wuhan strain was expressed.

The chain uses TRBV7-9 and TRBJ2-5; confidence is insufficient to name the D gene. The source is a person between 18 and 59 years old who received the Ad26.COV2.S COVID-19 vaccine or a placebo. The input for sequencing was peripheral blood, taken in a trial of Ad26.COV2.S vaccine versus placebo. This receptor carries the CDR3 CASSSLGQETQYF. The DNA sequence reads TGTGCCAGCAGCTCCCTGGGGCAAGAGACCCAGTACTTC.